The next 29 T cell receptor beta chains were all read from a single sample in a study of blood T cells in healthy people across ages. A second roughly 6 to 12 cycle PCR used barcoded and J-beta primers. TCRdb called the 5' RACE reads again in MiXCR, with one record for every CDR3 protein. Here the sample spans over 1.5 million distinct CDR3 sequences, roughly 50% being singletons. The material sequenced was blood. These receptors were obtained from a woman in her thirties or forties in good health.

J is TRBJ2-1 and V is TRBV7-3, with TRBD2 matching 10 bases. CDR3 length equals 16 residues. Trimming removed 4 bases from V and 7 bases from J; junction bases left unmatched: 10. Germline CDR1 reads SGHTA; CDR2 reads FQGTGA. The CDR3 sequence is CASSYPMSGGGNEQFF. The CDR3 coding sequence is TGTGCCAGCAGCTACCCCATGAGCGGGGGGGGGAATGAGCAGTTCTTC.

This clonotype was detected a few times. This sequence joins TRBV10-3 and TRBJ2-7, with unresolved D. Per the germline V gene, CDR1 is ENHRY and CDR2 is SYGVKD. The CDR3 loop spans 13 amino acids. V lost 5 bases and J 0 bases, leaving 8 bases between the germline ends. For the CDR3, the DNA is TGTGCCATCAGTAGGCAGGACTCCTACGAGCAGTACTTC. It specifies CAISRQDSYEQYF.

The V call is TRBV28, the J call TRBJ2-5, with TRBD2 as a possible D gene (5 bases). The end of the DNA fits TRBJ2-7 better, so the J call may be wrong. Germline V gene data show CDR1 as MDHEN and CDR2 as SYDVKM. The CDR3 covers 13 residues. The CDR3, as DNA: TGTGCCACCGGGCGGGTTGTGGTGGGCGAGCAGTACTTC. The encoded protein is CATGRVVVGEQYF.

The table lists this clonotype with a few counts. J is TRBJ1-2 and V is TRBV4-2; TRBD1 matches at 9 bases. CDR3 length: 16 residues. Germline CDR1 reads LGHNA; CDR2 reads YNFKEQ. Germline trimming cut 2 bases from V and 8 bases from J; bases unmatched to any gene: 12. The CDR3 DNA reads TGTGCCAGCAGCCAATTACTAACAGGGGGCGCTTACGGCTACACCTTC. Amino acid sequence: CASSQLLTGGAYGYTF.

The CDR3 DNA sequence: TGCAGCGTTGAAGAGGGACAGGGCAATGGCTACACCTTC. Translating it yields CSVEEGQGNGYTF. This rearrangement joins TRBV29-1 to TRBJ1-2; 9 bases are a match to TRBD1. The J segment lost 6 bases and the V segment lost 0 bases, leaving 2 bases of the junction unmatched. Germline V lookup: CDR1 SQVTM, CDR2 ANQGSEA. The CDR3 has 13 amino acids.

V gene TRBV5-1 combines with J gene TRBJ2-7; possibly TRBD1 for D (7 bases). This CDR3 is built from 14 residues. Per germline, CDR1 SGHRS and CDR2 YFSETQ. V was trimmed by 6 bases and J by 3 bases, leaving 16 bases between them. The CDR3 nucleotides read TGCGCCAGCAAGGAGGGGACAGACCACTACGAGCAGTACTTC. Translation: CASKEGTDHYEQYF.

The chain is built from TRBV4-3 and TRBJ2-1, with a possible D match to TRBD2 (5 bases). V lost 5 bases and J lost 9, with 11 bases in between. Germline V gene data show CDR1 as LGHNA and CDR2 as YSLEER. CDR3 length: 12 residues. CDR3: CASSSTGIEQFF. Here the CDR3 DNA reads TGCGCCAGCAGCTCTACGGGAATTGAGCAGTTCTTC.

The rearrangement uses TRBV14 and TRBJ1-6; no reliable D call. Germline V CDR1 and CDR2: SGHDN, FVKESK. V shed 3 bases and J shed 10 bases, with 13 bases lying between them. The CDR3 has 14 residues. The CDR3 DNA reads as TGTGCCAGCAGCCAGGACCGCGGTAAATCACCCCTCCACTTT. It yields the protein CASSQDRGKSPLHF.

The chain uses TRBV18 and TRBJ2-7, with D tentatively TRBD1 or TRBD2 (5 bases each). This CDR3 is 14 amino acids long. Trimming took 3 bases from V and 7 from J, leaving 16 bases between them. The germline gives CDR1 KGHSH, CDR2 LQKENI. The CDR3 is CASSPWQGPGEQYF. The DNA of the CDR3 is TGTGCCAGCTCACCTTGGCAGGGACCGGGAGAGCAGTACTTC.

The CDR3 nucleotides are TGCGCCAGCAGCCGGTCGGGGGCCCACTCGGACGAGCAGTACTTC. Translation: CASSRSGAHSDEQYF. The rearrangement links TRBV5-1 to TRBJ2-7; D tentatively fits TRBD1 or TRBD2 (6 bases each). Trimming left V 4 bases short and J 5 bases short, with 19 bases between. CDR1 is SGHRS and CDR2 is YFSETQ in the germline V gene. This CDR3 is 15 amino acids long.

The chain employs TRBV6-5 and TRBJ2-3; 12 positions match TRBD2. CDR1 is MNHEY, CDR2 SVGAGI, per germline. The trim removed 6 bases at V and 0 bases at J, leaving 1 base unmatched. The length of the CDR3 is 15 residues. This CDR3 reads CASRGTSGSTDTQYF. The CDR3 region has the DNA TGTGCCAGCAGGGGGACTAGCGGGAGCACAGATACGCAGTATTTT.

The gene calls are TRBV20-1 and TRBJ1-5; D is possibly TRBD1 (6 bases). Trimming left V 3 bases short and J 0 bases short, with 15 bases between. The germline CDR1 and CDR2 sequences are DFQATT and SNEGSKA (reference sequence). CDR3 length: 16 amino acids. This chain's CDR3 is CSASRPAGDSNQPQHF. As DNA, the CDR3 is TGCAGTGCTAGTAGGCCGGCAGGGGATAGCAATCAGCCCCAGCATTTT.

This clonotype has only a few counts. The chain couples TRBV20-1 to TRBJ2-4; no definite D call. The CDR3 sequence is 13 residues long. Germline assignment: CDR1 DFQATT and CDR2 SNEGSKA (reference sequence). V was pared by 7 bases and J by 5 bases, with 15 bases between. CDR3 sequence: CSVKRQTQNIQYF. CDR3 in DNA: TGCAGTGTCAAAAGGCAGACGCAAAACATTCAGTACTTC.

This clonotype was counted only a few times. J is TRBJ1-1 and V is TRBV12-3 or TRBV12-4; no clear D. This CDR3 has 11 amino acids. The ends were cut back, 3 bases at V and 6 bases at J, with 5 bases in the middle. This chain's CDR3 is CASSFSAEAFF. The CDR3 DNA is TGTGCCAGCAGTTTTTCGGCTGAAGCTTTCTTT.

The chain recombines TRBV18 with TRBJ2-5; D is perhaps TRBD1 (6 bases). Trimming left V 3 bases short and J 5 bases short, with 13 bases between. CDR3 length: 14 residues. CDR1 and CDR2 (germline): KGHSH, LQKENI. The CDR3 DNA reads TGTGCCAGCTCACCGGGGGCAGTTATCGAGACCCAGTACTTC. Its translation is CASSPGAVIETQYF. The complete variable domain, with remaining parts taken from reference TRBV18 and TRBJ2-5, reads NAGVMQNPRHLVRRRGQEARLRCSPMKGHSHVYWYRQLPEEGLKFMVYLQKENIIDESGMPKERFSAEFPKEGPSILRIQQVVRGDSAAYFCASSPGAVIETQYFGPGTRLLVL.

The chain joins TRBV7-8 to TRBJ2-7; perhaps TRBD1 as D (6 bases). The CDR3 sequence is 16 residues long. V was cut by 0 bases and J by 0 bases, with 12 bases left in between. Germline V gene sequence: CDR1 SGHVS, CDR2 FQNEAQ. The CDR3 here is CASSLAGTLSSYEQYF. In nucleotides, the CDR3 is TGTGCCAGCAGCTTAGCCGGGACACTCAGCTCCTACGAGCAGTACTTC. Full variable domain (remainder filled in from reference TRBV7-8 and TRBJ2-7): GAGVSQSPRYKVAKRGQDVALRCDPISGHVSLFWYQQALGQGPEFLTYFQNEAQLDKSGLPSDRFFAERPEGSVSTLKIQRTQQEDSAVYLCASSLAGTLSSYEQYFGPGTRLTVT.

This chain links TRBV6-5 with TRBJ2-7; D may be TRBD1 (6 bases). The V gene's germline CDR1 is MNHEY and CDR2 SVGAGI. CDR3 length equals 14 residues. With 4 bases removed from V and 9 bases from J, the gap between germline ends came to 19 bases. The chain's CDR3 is CASSSNTGSNGQYF. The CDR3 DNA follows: TGTGCCAGCAGTTCTAACACAGGGAGCAACGGGCAGTACTTC.

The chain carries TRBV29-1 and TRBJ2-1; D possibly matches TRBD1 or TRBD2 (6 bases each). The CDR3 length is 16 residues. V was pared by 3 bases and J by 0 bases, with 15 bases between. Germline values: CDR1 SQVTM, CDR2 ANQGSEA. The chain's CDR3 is CSVEGLGGGSYNEQFF. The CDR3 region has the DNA TGCAGCGTTGAGGGGCTCGGAGGGGGCTCCTACAATGAGCAGTTCTTC.

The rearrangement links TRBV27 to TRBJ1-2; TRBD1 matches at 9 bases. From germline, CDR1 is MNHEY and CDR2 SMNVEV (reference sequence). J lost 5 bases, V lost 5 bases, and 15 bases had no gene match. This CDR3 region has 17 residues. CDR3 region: CASSPTLGQGTRYGYTF. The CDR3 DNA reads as TGTGCCAGCAGTCCAACCCTAGGACAGGGGACTCGGTATGGCTACACCTTC.

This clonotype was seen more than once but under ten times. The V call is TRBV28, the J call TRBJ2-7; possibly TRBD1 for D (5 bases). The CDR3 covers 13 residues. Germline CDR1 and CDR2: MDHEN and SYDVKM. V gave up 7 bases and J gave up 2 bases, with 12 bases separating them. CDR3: CASTTGEPYEQYF. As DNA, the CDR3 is TGTGCCAGCACCACAGGTGAACCCTACGAGCAGTACTTC. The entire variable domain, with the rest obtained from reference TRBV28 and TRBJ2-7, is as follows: DVKVTQSSRYLVKRTGEKVFLECVQDMDHENMFWYRQDPGLGLRLIYFSYDVKMKEKGDIPEGYSVSREKKERFSLILESASTNQTSMYLCASTTGEPYEQYFGPGTRLTVT.

For the CDR3, the DNA is TGTGCCAGCAAAGGAGTGGATGGCTACACCTTC. Translating gives CASKGVDGYTF. V usage is TRBV9 and J usage is TRBJ1-2; D gene unclear. The CDR3 has 11 amino acids. Trimming pared 6 bases from V and 6 bases from J, leaving 9 bases between. Germline V gene sequence: CDR1 SGDLS, CDR2 YYNGEE.

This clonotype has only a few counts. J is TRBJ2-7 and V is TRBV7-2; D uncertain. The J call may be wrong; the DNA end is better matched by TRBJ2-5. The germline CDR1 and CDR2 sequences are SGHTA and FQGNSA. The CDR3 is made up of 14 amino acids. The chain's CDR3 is CASSLWPGGETQYF. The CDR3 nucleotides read TGTGCCAGCAGCTTATGGCCTGGCGGAGAGACCCAGTACTTC.

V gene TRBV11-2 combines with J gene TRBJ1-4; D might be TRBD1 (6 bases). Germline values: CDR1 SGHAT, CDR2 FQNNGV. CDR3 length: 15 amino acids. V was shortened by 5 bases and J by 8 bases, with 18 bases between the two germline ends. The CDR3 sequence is CASSTLRGQGEKLFF. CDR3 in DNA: TGTGCCAGCAGCACCCTCCGGGGCCAGGGGGAAAAACTGTTTTTT.

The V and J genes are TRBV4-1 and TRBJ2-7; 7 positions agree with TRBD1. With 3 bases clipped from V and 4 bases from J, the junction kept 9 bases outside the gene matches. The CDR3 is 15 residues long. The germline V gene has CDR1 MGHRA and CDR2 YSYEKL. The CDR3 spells CASSQGTGERYEQYF. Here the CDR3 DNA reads TGCGCCAGCAGCCAGGGAACAGGGGAGCGTTACGAGCAGTACTTC.

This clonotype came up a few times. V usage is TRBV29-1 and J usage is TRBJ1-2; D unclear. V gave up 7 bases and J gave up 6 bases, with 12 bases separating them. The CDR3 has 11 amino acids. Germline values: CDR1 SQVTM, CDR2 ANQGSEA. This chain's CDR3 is CSAGSGNGYTF. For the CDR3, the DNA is TGCAGCGCGGGGTCGGGGAATGGCTACACCTTC.

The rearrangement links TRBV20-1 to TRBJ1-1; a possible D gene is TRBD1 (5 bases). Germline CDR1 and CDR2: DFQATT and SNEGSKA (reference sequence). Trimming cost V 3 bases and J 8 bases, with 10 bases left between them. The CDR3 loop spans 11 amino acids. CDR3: CSARPGLEAFF. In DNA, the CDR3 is TGCAGTGCTAGGCCGGGACTCGAAGCTTTCTTT.

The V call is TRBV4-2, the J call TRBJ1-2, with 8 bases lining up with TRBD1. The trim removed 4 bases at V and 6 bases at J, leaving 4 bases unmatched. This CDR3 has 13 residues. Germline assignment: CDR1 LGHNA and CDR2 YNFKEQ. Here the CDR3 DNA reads TGTGCCAGCAGCCGCCAGACAGGGGATGGCTACACCTTC. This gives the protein CASSRQTGDGYTF.

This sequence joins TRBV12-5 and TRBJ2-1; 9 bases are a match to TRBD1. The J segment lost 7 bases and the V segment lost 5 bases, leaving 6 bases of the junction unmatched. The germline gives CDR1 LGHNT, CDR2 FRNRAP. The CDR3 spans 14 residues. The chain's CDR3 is CASGVGDRVNEQFF. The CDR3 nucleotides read TGTGCTAGTGGTGTGGGGGACAGGGTTAATGAGCAGTTCTTC.

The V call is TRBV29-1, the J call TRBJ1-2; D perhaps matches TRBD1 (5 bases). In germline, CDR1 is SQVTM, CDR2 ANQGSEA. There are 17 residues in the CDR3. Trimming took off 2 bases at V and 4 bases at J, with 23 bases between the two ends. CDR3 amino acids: CSVEWGGEDTGFYGYTF. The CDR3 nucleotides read TGCAGCGTTGAATGGGGGGGAGAGGACACTGGATTCTATGGCTACACCTTC.